This passage covers 8 T cell receptor beta chains from one sample sequenced in a study of T-cell memory formation after mild COVID-19. TCRdb re-derived calls from the 5' RACE reads in MiXCR, one entry per CDR3 protein. Among under 650,000 distinct CDR3 sequences listed, more than 15% were seen once. Sequenced: PBMCs or a T cell subset sorted from them (not recorded which). These receptors were collected from an adult woman who had mild COVID-19 (a few samples of this study predate the infection). Cell type and time point are not known.

The rearrangement links TRBV7-9 to TRBJ1-1; TRBD1 aligns across 8 bases. With 1 base clipped from V and 5 bases from J, the junction kept 6 bases outside the gene matches. Germline CDR1 is SEHNR and CDR2 is FQNEAQ (reference sequence). The CDR3 is 15 residues long. CDR3 sequence (DNA): TGTGCCAGCAGCTTAGGAAGTACAGGGGGGACTGAAGCTTTCTTT. It encodes CASSLGSTGGTEAFF.

This clonotype was picked up many times. The CDR3 nucleotides read TGTGCCAGCAGCTTAGAGGGTGGCCGCCTTTCCAAAAACATTCAGTACTTC. Protein product: CASSLEGGRLSKNIQYF. The chain couples TRBV7-9 to TRBJ2-4; D is unclear. CDR1 is SEHNR, CDR2 FQNEAQ, per germline (reference sequence). The CDR3 is 17 residues long. Trimming pared 1 base from V and 2 bases from J, leaving 15 bases between.

There are a few counts of this clonotype. The chain joins TRBV7-2 to TRBJ2-5, with a tentative D call TRBD1 (6 bases). V was clipped by 3 bases and J by 5 bases, with 13 bases between them. The CDR3 sequence is 14 residues long. CDR1 and CDR2 from the germline V gene are SGHTA and FQGNSA. CDR3 sequence (DNA): TGTGCCAGCAGCTTTAGGGAACAGGGTGAGACCCAGTACTTC. Amino acid sequence: CASSFREQGETQYF.

The chain's CDR3 is CASSQELQRGVSEQFF. CDR3 nucleotides: TGTGCCAGCAGCCAAGAACTCCAGCGGGGTGTCTCGGAGCAGTTCTTC. The chain combines TRBV4-2 with TRBJ2-1, with 7 nucleotides matching TRBD2. V trimming: 0 bases; J trimming: 10 bases; junction bases outside the gene matches: 12. The length of the CDR3 is 16 residues. Germline-derived CDR1 and CDR2 are LGHNA and YNFKEQ.

This chain connects TRBV23-1 to TRBJ2-5; D may be TRBD1 (5 bases). TRBV23-1 is flagged as an ORF with uncertain function. There are 14 residues in the CDR3. V was pared by 2 bases and J by 2 bases, with 9 bases between. The CDR3 spells CASSQRQLQETQYF. For the CDR3, the DNA is TGCGCCAGCAGTCAACGACAGCTTCAAGAGACCCAGTACTTC.

This clonotype was recorded a few times. V gene TRBV12-3 or TRBV12-4 combines with J gene TRBJ2-5, with 8 nucleotides matching TRBD2. The CDR3 sequence is 17 residues long. The V gene end was trimmed by 2 bases and the J gene end by 4 bases; junction bases not matched to a gene: 12. In DNA, the CDR3 is TGTGCCAGCAGTTTATCCCCCGGGAGGGCCCGTTCAGAGACCCAGTACTTC. Encoded protein: CASSLSPGRARSETQYF.

Ten or more counts support this clonotype. V and J are TRBV20-1 and TRBJ2-7; D not resolved. Per the germline V gene, CDR1 is DFQATT and CDR2 is SNEGSKA (reference sequence). Between the trimmed V and J ends, which lost 2 bases and 2 bases, there was a span of 10 bases. The CDR3 loop spans 13 amino acids. The CDR3 nucleotides read TGCAGTGCTAGATTCAGACTTGCCTACGAGCAGTACTTC. This encodes CSARFRLAYEQYF.

The V and J genes are TRBV7-9 and TRBJ1-4; D unclear. The V end was cut by 5 bases, the J end by 8 bases, with 21 bases between. The germline V gene has CDR1 SEHNR and CDR2 FQNEAQ (reference sequence). CDR3 length equals 16 residues. CDR3 DNA sequence: TGTGCCAGCAGCCCGGAGCTGGGCGGGAACGGGGAAAAACTGTTTTTT. It translates to CASSPELGGNGEKLFF.